A single T cell receptor (beta chain) is shown here with its context. The data stem from a study of T cell repertoires in cytomegalovirus infection. Across the study: Both CMV infection and a matching HLA type were indicated by public TCR beta signatures.

CDR3 length equals 13 residues. Trimming left V 9 bases short and J 2 bases short, with 14 bases between. CDR1 MGHRA and CDR2 YSYEKL come from the germline V gene. TCRdb re-analysed the reads in MiXCR, keeping a single row per CDR3 protein. The data show about 530,000 distinct CDR3 sequences, around 27% seen once. Sequencing was carried out using PBMCs. The clonotype originates from a human donor in good health (CMV status not recorded). Some clones in this sample may be carry-over from other donors' samples. The chain employs TRBV4-1 and TRBJ2-7; D remains ambiguous. The CDR3 loop is CASSRSPAYEQYF. CDR3 coding DNA: TGCGCCAGTTCCCGCAGCCCCGCCTACGAGCAGTACTTC.